This is a list of T cell receptor beta chains from one sample in a study of STAT3 mutations in large granular lymphocyte leukemia. Produced via immunoSEQ multiplex PCR; TCRdb's table is partial and in-frame only. The table lists over 30,000 clones, about 90% of them singletons, with 12% in the top ten. Sequencing was done on a sample of peripheral blood mononuclear cells. The origin of the receptors is a man aged 60-69 years with T-cell large granular lymphocyte leukemia. Some clones in this sample may be carry-over from other donors' samples. The CDR3 runs from the conserved cysteine through the conserved F or W. A D gene is named only where the DNA matches it firmly. Clone size is stated in some rows and not others, as once, few, many or a class when expanded.

len | d_gene | abundance | j_gene | v_gene | CDR3nt | CDR3aa
14 | . | once | TRBJ2-7 | TRBV5-4 | TGTGCCAGCAGCTTGTTTCTAGCCGGGGGCGAGCAGTACTTC | CASSLFLAGGEQYF
14 | . | . | TRBJ1-1 | TRBV29-1 | TGCAGCGTTGAGACATCTGGGATGAACACTGAAGCTTTCTTT | CSVETSGMNTEAFF
15 | TRBD1 | . | TRBJ2-7 | TRBV5-4 | TGTGCCAGCAGCTTGTCCGAGGCAGGGGGCTACGAGCAGTACTTC | CASSLSEAGGYEQYF
13 | . | . | TRBJ2-3 | TRBV5-8 | TGTGCCAGCAGCTTGGACAGCACAGATACGCAGTATTTT | CASSLDSTDTQYF
18 | . | . | TRBJ2-2 | TRBV15 | TGTGCCACCAGCAGAGATCTGTGGGGGAGAGCGAACACCGGGGAGCTGTTTTTT | CATSRDLWGRANTGELFF
13 | . | . | TRBJ2-5 | TRBV7-2 | TGTGCCAGCAGCTTAGCGGCGCGTGAGACCCAGTACTTC | CASSLAARETQYF
13 | . | . | TRBJ1-5 | TRBV6-5 | TGTGCCAGCAGTGTCCGTGGGAATCAGCCCCAGCATTTT | CASSVRGNQPQHF
16 | . | . | TRBJ1-2 | TRBV30 | TGTGCCTGGAGCCGCAACTCAGGGGCTGAAAGCTATGGCTACACCTTC | CAWSRNSGAESYGYTF
13 | . | . | TRBJ1-2 | TRBV19 | TGTGCCAGTAGTTGGACAGAGCCGAATGGCTACACCTTC | CASSWTEPNGYTF
15 | TRBD1 | . | TRBJ1-4 | TRBV28 | TGTGCCAGCAGTCAAACAGGGGCCCATAATGAAAAACTGTTTTTT | CASSQTGAHNEKLFF
18 | TRBD1 | . | TRBJ2-6 | TRBV5-6 | TGTGCCAGCAGCTTGGACAGGGGTAGGGACTCTGGGGCCAACGTCCTGACTTTC | CASSLDRGRDSGANVLTF
17 | TRBD2 | . | TRBJ2-1 | TRBV28 | TGTGCCAGCAGTGACACTATTGGTAGCGGGAGGAGGAATGAGCAGTTCTTC | CASSDTIGSGRRNEQFF
17 | . | . | TRBJ2-2 | TRBV7-9 | TGTGCCAGCAGCCCACCGACAGCCAGCGGCTGGGCCGGGGAGCTGTTTTTT | CASSPPTASGWAGELFF
12 | . | . | TRBJ1-1 | TRBV18 | TGTGCCAGCGGATGGGGCGACACTGAAGCTTTCTTT | CASGWGDTEAFF
14 | . | . | TRBJ2-3 | TRBV5-4 | TGTGCCAGCAGCGGGAACTCCGGCACAGATACGCAGTATTTT | CASSGNSGTDTQYF
16 | . | . | TRBJ2-6 | TRBV10-3 | TGTGCCATCAGTGAAGACACGACTTCCCCCGCCAACGTCCTGACTTTC | CAISEDTTSPANVLTF
13 | . | . | TRBJ2-1 | TRBV18 | TGTGCCAGCCTATTGACTCGCGACAATGAGCAGTTCTTC | CASLLTRDNEQFF
12 | . | . | TRBJ2-7 | TRBV28 | TGTGCCAGCAGTTTTGGTTTTTACGAGCAGTACTTC | CASSFGFYEQYF
13 | . | . | TRBJ2-6 | TRBV6-1 | TGTGCCAGCCTATGGGTTGGGGCCAACGTCCTGACTTTC | CASLWVGANVLTF
18 | TRBD2 | . | TRBJ2-2 | TRBV9 | TGTGCCAGCAGCGCCTCACGCCTAGCGGGAGGGGGCACCGGGGAGCTGTTTTTT | CASSASRLAGGGTGELFF
15 | . | . | TRBJ2-1 | TRBV14 | TGTGCCAGCAGCCAGCAAGGGGGTTCGTACAATGAGCAGTTCTTC | CASSQQGGSYNEQFF
15 | . | . | TRBJ2-7 | TRBV18 | TGTGCCAGCTCACCGGAGCTCCGGTCGGGGTACGAGCAGTACTTC | CASSPELRSGYEQYF
13 | . | . | TRBJ1-2 | TRBV30 | TGTGCCCGTCAAGAGGGGGGGGGCTATGGCTACACCTTC | CARQEGGGYGYTF
13 | . | . | TRBJ2-3 | TRBV6-1 | TGTGCCAGCAGTGGTTGGAGCACAGATACGCAGTATTTT | CASSGWSTDTQYF
15 | . | . | TRBJ2-2 | TRBV9 | TGTGCCAGCAGCGTTGGGGCACAGGGAACCGGGGAGCTGTTTTTT | CASSVGAQGTGELFF
14 | . | . | TRBJ2-7 | TRBV30 | TGTGCCTGGAGCTCCGGGGTCTTGTACGACGAGCAGTACTTC | CAWSSGVLYDEQYF
13 | . | . | TRBJ1-4 | TRBV30 | TGTGCCTGGAACGGTGCAACTAATGAAAAACTGTTTTTT | CAWNGATNEKLFF
13 | . | . | TRBJ1-1 | TRBV6-1 | TGTGCCAGCAGTCTTACAGAGAACACTGAAGCTTTCTTT | CASSLTENTEAFF
10 | . | . | TRBJ2-7 | TRBV2 | TGTGCCAGCGCTAACTACGAGCAGTACTTC | CASANYEQYF
16 | TRBD1 | . | TRBJ1-2 | TRBV28 | TGTGCCAGCACGACCGGGACACAGGGGTTAGAAGGTGGCAACACCTTC | CASTTGTQGLEGGNTF
17 | TRBD2 | once | TRBJ2-3 | TRBV5-6 | TGTGCCAGCAGCTTGGATGGACTAGCGGGGAGCACAGATACGCAGTATTTT | CASSLDGLAGSTDTQYF
13 | . | . | TRBJ1-5 | TRBV30 | TGTGCCTGGAGTGAAGGCAGCAATCAGCCCCAGCATTTT | CAWSEGSNQPQHF
14 | TRBD1 | . | TRBJ1-2 | TRBV5-1 | TGCGCCAGCAGCCCGGACAGGGGGAGGGGTGGCTACACCTTC | CASSPDRGRGGYTF
16 | TRBD2 | . | TRBJ2-7 | TRBV5-1 | TGCGCCAGCAGCTTGACAGCGGGGTTTGGTTCCTACGAGCAGTACTTC | CASSLTAGFGSYEQYF
12 | . | . | TRBJ1-3 | TRBV29-1 | TGCAGCGTTGGTCTGTCCGGAAACACCATATATTTT | CSVGLSGNTIYF
14 | . | . | TRBJ1-2 | TRBV7-8 | TGTGCCAGCTCTCTGGAACGGACGTTCTATGGCTACACCTTC | CASSLERTFYGYTF
16 | . | . | TRBJ1-6 | TRBV5-4 | TGTGCCAGCAGCCGCCTTCAGAGCTCCTATAATTCACCCCTCCACTTT | CASSRLQSSYNSPLHF
11 | . | . | TRBJ1-5 | TRBV20-1 | TGCAGTGCTGGGGGCGCCAGGCCCCAGCATTTT | CSAGGARPQHF
16 | TRBD2 | . | TRBJ2-1 | TRBV10-3 | TGTGCCATCAGTCCAACGGGGGCGGGAGGGCCAGATGAGCAGTTCTTC | CAISPTGAGGPDEQFF
15 | . | . | TRBJ2-7 | TRBV27 | TGTGCCAGCAGTCCGAGACGGGCAGGGCCCTACGAGCAGTACTTC | CASSPRRAGPYEQYF
15 | . | . | TRBJ2-6 | TRBV5-1 | TGCGCCAGCAGCATGGAGCTCCCTGGGGCCAACGTCCTGACTTTC | CASSMELPGANVLTF
13 | TRBD2 | . | TRBJ2-5 | TRBV6-6 | TGTGCCGGCGGAAGTGGACTAGGAGAGACCCAGTACTTC | CAGGSGLGETQYF
15 | . | . | TRBJ1-5 | TRBV5-1 | TGCGCCAGCAGCTGGAGCGGGGGTAGCAATCAGCCCCAGCATTTT | CASSWSGGSNQPQHF
12 | TRBD2 | . | TRBJ2-7 | TRBV30 | TGTGCCTGGACCCGGGGGGAAGGGGAGCAGTACTTC | CAWTRGEGEQYF
16 | . | . | TRBJ2-1 | TRBV27 | TGTGCCAGCAGCCGGACCCCGGGACTCCTTGGGAATGAGCAGTTCTTC | CASSRTPGLLGNEQFF
11 | . | . | TRBJ2-1 | TRBV28 | TGTGCCAGCAACCACCGAGACCCGCCGTTCTTC | CASNHRDPPFF
15 | . | . | TRBJ1-2 | TRBV14 | TGTGCCAGCAGCCAACTTATTACAGGGAACTATGGCTACACCTTC | CASSQLITGNYGYTF
18 | TRBD2 | . | TRBJ2-3 | TRBV13 | TGTGCCAGCAGCTTCGGGACTAGCGCGAGGAGTAGCACAGATACGCAGTATTTT | CASSFGTSARSSTDTQYF
12 | . | . | TRBJ1-2 | TRBV28 | TGTGCCAGCAGTTTACCCCAGGCTGGCTACACCTTC | CASSLPQAGYTF
14 | . | . | TRBJ1-3 | TRBV2 | TGTGCCAGCAGTGGTGGCAGCCTGGGAAACACCATATATTTT | CASSGGSLGNTIYF
16 | TRBD2 | . | TRBJ2-5 | TRBV11-2 | TGTGCCAGCAGGGGGGGTACTAGCGGCATTCAAGAGACCCAGTACTTC | CASRGGTSGIQETQYF
15 | . | few | TRBJ2-7 | TRBV25-1 | TGTGCCAGCAGTGCCCTCGGAGTGGGGACCTACGAGCAGTACTTC | CASSALGVGTYEQYF
13 | . | . | TRBJ2-7 | TRBV7-9 | TGTGCCAGCAGCTTAGCCGTTCAGTACGAGCAGTACTTC | CASSLAVQYEQYF
15 | TRBD2 | . | TRBJ2-1 | TRBV5-1 | TGCGCCAGCACCGTTACTAGCGGGAAGTACAATGAGCAGTTCTTC | CASTVTSGKYNEQFF
15 | TRBD1 | . | TRBJ2-1 | TRBV18 | TGTGCCAGCTCACCTCTGGGACAGGGGTACAATGAGCAGTTCTTC | CASSPLGQGYNEQFF
17 | TRBD2 | . | TRBJ2-5 | TRBV7-9 | TGTGCCAGCAGCTTAGCCCCAGCGGGAGGGCGCCAAGTGACCCAGTACTTC | CASSLAPAGGRQVTQYF
13 | TRBD2 | once | TRBJ2-3 | TRBV6-5 | TGTGCCAGCAGCCAGGCGGGGGAGGATACGCAGTATTTT | CASSQAGEDTQYF
13 | . | . | TRBJ2-3 | TRBV5-1 | TGCGCCACCGGGGATGGGGTGTCCGATACGCAGTATTTT | CATGDGVSDTQYF
15 | . | . | TRBJ2-3 | TRBV5-1 | TGCGCCAGCAGTCCCCCTGGGACAAGCACAGATACGCAGTATTTT | CASSPPGTSTDTQYF
14 | . | . | TRBJ2-2 | TRBV7-7 | TGTGCTAGCAGCTTAGTTGTGAGGAGGGGGGAGCTGTTTTTT | CASSLVVRRGELFF